These 19 T cell receptor beta chains share one sample of origin, sequenced in a study of regulatory T cells in long-lasting Graves disease. Building of the TCR beta libraries involved iRepertoire HTBI primers and Arm-PCR of CDR3 regions. TCRdb re-analysed the multiplex PCR reads in MiXCR, keeping a single row per CDR3 protein. The sample shows hundreds of thousands of distinct CDR3 sequences, about a sixth of them seen only once. This sample's time point: newly diagnosed GD, antithyroid drugs for less than 3 months. PBMCs provided the RNA from which the TCR library was made. The sample in question was peripheral blood mononuclear cells (PBMCs), obtained at new diagnosis, from a patient treated with antithyroid drugs. The receptors here all came from a female donor with Graves disease.

A remark on this clonotype: Since a much larger clone is just one base distant, this may be a read error. The chain is built from TRBV7-6 and TRBJ1-1; D might be TRBD1 (5 bases). The V end lost 6 bases, the J end lost 1 base, and 15 bases lay between the germline ends. This CDR3 is built from 15 residues. CDR1 SGHVS and CDR2 FNYEAQ come from the germline V gene. The CDR3 is CASRPRAGRNTEAFF. In DNA, the CDR3 is TGTGCCAGCAGGCCCCGCGCAGGGCGGAACACTGAAGCTTTCTTT.

This clonotype has a count of ten or more. The V and J genes are TRBV12-3 or TRBV12-4 and TRBJ1-1, with 11 bases aligning to TRBD1. This CDR3 spans 18 amino acids. J gave up 4 bases and V 6 bases, and 16 bases lay outside the gene matches. The CDR3 is CASRGWVRTGGYGTEAFF. The CDR3 nucleotides read TGTGCCAGCAGGGGGTGGGTCCGGACAGGGGGCTATGGCACTGAAGCTTTCTTT.

The chain combines TRBV12-3 or TRBV12-4 with TRBJ2-7, with D perhaps matching TRBD2 (5 bases). This CDR3 comprises 14 residues. Trimming took off 3 bases at V and 4 bases at J, with 13 bases between the two ends. The CDR3 is CASSLAGNNYEQYF. The DNA for the CDR3 is TGTGCCAGCAGTTTGGCCGGGAATAATTACGAGCAGTACTTC.

This chain uses TRBV4-3 with TRBJ2-1; 9 bases match TRBD2. This CDR3 contains 16 residues. Losses at the gene ends were 3 bases for V and 4 bases for J; bases not matched to a gene: 7. Germline CDR1 reads LGHNA; CDR2 reads YSLEER. The CDR3 DNA sequence: TGCGCCAGCAGCCAGGGGTTAGCGGGGGATTACAATGAGCAGTTCTTC. Protein product: CASSQGLAGDYNEQFF.

Ten or more counts support this clonotype. The V gene is TRBV7-2, the J gene TRBJ2-3; 11 bases align to TRBD2. J gave up 4 bases and V 7 bases, and 7 bases lay outside the gene matches. CDR1 and CDR2 from the germline V gene are SGHTA and FQGNSA. The CDR3 is 15 residues long. The CDR3 loop reads CASTTLLAGADTQYF. As DNA, the CDR3 is TGTGCCAGCACTACCCTACTAGCGGGGGCAGATACGCAGTATTTT. Full variable domain (rest looked up from reference TRBV7-2 and TRBJ2-3): GAGVSQSPSNKVTEKGKDVELRCDPISGHTALYWYRQSLGQGLEFLIYFQGNSAPDKSGLPSDRFSAERTGGSVSTLTIQRTQQEDSAVYLCASTTLLAGADTQYFGPGTRLTVL.

About this clonotype: The germline gene is not matched at one end of the junction; a read error may be the cause. The chain employs TRBV7-8 and TRBJ1-2, with D possibly matching TRBD1 (5 bases). This CDR3 region has 13 residues. Germline V gene sequence: CDR1 SGHVS, CDR2 FQNEAQ. The CDR3 is CAGSLSTGSGYTF. The CDR3 nucleotides read TGTGCCGGCAGCTTAAGCACAGGTTCCGGCTACACCTTC. The full variable domain, rest sourced from reference TRBV7-8 and TRBJ1-2, is GAGVSQSPRYKVAKRGQDVALRCDPISGHVSLFWYQQALGQGPEFLTYFQNEAQLDKSGLPSDRFFAERPEGSVSTLKIQRTQQEDSAVYLCAGSLSTGSGYTFGSGTRLTVV.

This clonotype was seen more than once but under ten times. The chain joins TRBV4-2 to TRBJ2-3; TRBD2 aligns across 9 bases. Germline trimming cut 5 bases from V and 5 bases from J; bases unmatched to any gene: 14. Germline-derived CDR1 and CDR2 are LGHNA and YNFKEQ. The CDR3 totals 17 residues. The CDR3 coding sequence is TGTGCCAGCAGCTTCCGTTTGGTAGCGGGAGATGGAGATACGCAGTATTTT. Its translation is CASSFRLVAGDGDTQYF.

About this clonotype: It may be a read error: a sequence one base away is much more abundant. The chain joins TRBV27 to TRBJ2-7; D tentatively fits TRBD1 or TRBD2 (5 bases each). The CDR3 length is 16 residues. In germline, CDR1 is MNHEY, CDR2 SMNVEV (reference sequence). Trimming took off 0 bases at V and 1 base at J, with 13 bases between the two ends. CDR3 DNA: TGTGCCAGCAGTTTATCGTGGACTGCAGGGTCCTACGAGCAGTACTTC. Its translation: CASSLSWTAGSYEQYF.

The V and J genes are TRBV27 and TRBJ2-1; TRBD1 matches 8 bases. The junction had 11 bases not matched to a gene; V was cut back by 5 bases and J by 5 bases. Germline assignment: CDR1 MNHEY and CDR2 SMNVEV (reference sequence). The CDR3 length is 16 residues. CDR3 sequence reads: CASSDRGLGYDNEQFF. CDR3 DNA sequence: TGTGCCAGCAGTGACAGGGGTTTAGGATACGACAATGAGCAGTTCTTC.

This clonotype has a handful of counts. V and J are TRBV14 and TRBJ2-1, with TRBD2 as a possible D gene (7 bases). The V gene lost 9 bases and the J gene lost 6 bases, with 21 bases spanning the gap. CDR1 and CDR2 from the germline V gene are SGHDN and FVKESK. CDR3 length: 15 amino acids. CDR3 nucleotide sequence: TGTGCCAGTTCACAAGGGGGTCTAGCGGCCAATGAGCAGTTCTTC. Translated, it gives CASSQGGLAANEQFF.

There are many counts of this clonotype. V is TRBV20-1 and J is TRBJ2-1; 11 bases map to TRBD1. V was pared by 2 bases and J by 3 bases, with 6 bases of the junction left unmatched. Per germline, CDR1 DFQATT and CDR2 SNEGSKA (reference sequence). This CDR3 spans 16 amino acids. This CDR3 reads CSARLGGTGGYNEQFF. The CDR3 region has the DNA TGCAGTGCTAGATTGGGGGGGACAGGGGGCTACAATGAGCAGTTCTTC.

A note on this clonotype: It may be a read error: a sequence one base away is much more abundant. The chain combines TRBV12-3 or TRBV12-4 with TRBJ2-5; D ambiguous. The CDR3 length is 12 residues. CDR3 sequence: CASNLTQATQYF. Written as DNA, the CDR3 is TGTGCCAGCAATTTAACTCAGGCGACCCAGTACTTC.

The genes are TRBV10-3 and TRBJ2-1, with 7 bases lining up with TRBD2. Unmatched junction bases numbered 11, after V lost 0 bases and J lost 9 bases. The germline V gene has CDR1 ENHRY and CDR2 SYGVKD. This CDR3 comprises 16 residues. The CDR3 DNA follows: TGTGCCATCAGTGAGTCGAGAAAGGGACTATCTACTGAGCAGTTCTTC. Its protein is CAISESRKGLSTEQFF.

At least ten counts were recorded for this clonotype. The chain combines TRBV7-9 with TRBJ2-1; 9 nucleotides agree with TRBD1. Germline V gene data show CDR1 as SEHNR and CDR2 as FQNEAQ (reference sequence). This CDR3 is built from 14 residues. Germline trimming cut 5 bases from V and 8 bases from J; bases unmatched to any gene: 7. The CDR3 DNA reads TGTGCCAGCAGCCAGGGACAGGGTGGTGATGAGCAGTTCTTC. Encoded protein: CASSQGQGGDEQFF.

This chain uses TRBV7-6 with TRBJ2-1, with D perhaps matching TRBD2 (6 bases). CDR1 SGHVS and CDR2 FNYEAQ come from the germline V gene. V gave up 4 bases and J gave up 4 bases, with 14 bases separating them. The CDR3 runs 15 residues. The CDR3 loop reads CASSSSVGTYNEQFF. In nucleotides, the CDR3 is TGTGCCAGCAGCTCTTCGGTAGGGACTTACAATGAGCAGTTCTTC. Full variable domain (outside the CDR3, taken from reference TRBV7-6 and TRBJ2-1): GAGVSQSPRYKVTKRGQDVALRCDPISGHVSLYWYRQALGQGPEFLTYFNYEAQQDKSGLPNDRFSAERPEGSISTLTIQRTEQRDSAMYRCASSSSVGTYNEQFFGPGTRLTVL.

This chain uses TRBV27 with TRBJ2-3; 14 bases align to TRBD2. This CDR3 is 20 amino acids long. J gave up 3 bases and V 1 base, and 12 bases lay outside the gene matches. The germline V gene encodes CDR1 MNHEY and CDR2 SMNVEV (reference sequence). CDR3: CASSLWWGLAGVGVTDTQYF. The CDR3, as DNA: TGTGCCAGCAGTTTATGGTGGGGACTAGCGGGAGTGGGTGTGACAGATACGCAGTATTTT.

Here the CDR3 DNA reads TGTGCCTGGGGCCGGCGGCAGGCTAATCAGCCCCAGCATTTT. It translates to CAWGRRQANQPQHF. This chain links TRBV30 with TRBJ1-5; unclear D gene. Germline V gene data show CDR1 as GTSNPN and CDR2 as SVGIG (reference sequence). The CDR3 consists of 14 residues. V was shortened by 5 bases and J by 4 bases, with 15 bases between the two germline ends.

At least ten counts were recorded for this clonotype. The V gene is TRBV6-2 or TRBV6-3, the J gene TRBJ1-2; TRBD1 matches 10 bases. After removal of 5 bases from V and 6 bases from J, the junction contained 9 bases not matched to a gene. CDR1 MNHEY and CDR2 SVGEGT come from the germline V gene. CDR3 size: 15 residues. The CDR3 protein is CASSISRDRGHGYTF. The CDR3 DNA is TGTGCCAGCAGTATCAGCCGGGACAGGGGCCATGGCTACACCTTC.

Written as DNA, the CDR3 is TGTGCCAGCAGTTCGCCGGACAGGGAGGAGTTCTTC. Translated: CASSSPDREEFF. V is TRBV12-3 or TRBV12-4 and J is TRBJ2-1, with TRBD1 identical over 8 bases. J was trimmed by 14 bases and V by 4 bases; bases with no gene match: 7. This CDR3 is 12 amino acids long.